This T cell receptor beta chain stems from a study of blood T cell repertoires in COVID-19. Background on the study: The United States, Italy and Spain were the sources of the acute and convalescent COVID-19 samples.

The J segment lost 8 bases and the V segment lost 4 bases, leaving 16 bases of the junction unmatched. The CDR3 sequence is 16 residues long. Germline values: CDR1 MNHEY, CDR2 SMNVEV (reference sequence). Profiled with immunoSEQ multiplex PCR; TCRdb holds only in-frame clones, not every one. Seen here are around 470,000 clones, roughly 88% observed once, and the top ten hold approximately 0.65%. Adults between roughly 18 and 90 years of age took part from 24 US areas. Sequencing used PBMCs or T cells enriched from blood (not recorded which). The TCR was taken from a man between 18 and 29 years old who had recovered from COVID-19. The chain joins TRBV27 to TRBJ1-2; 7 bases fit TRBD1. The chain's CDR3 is CASSSRQGRGGWGYTF. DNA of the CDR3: TGTGCCAGCAGTTCCAGACAGGGCAGGGGAGGTTGGGGCTACACCTTC.